This is a list of T cell receptor beta chains from one sample in a study of early T cells in non-severe SARS-CoV-2 infection. TCRdb re-called the 5' RACE reads through MiXCR, storing one row per CDR3 protein. The repertoire holds around 40,000 distinct CDR3 sequences, roughly 6.8% seen once, with about 25% in the top ten. This specimen consisted of whole blood, obtained at baseline. These receptors all come from an adult who was a healthcare worker with PCR-confirmed SARS-CoV-2 infection or an uninfected control (not recorded which). Both conserved end residues are part of each CDR3. The D gene is left open where the match is weak. Size is omitted from some rows. Given values are once, few, many or a class for expanded clones.

D gene: -
clone size: many
J gene: TRBJ2-7
V gene: TRBV7-9
CDR3 DNA: TGTGCCAGCAGCCTCACCTACGAGCAGTACTTC
CDR3 protein: CASSLTYEQYF

D gene: -
clone size: few
J gene: TRBJ2-5
V gene: TRBV27
CDR3 DNA: TGTGCCAGCAGCCTCTCGAGGAGGGAAGAGACCCAGTACTTC
CDR3 protein: CASSLSRREETQYF

D gene: TRBD2
clone size: few
J gene: TRBJ2-1
V gene: TRBV5-1
CDR3 DNA: TGCGCCAGCAGCTTGGAACTAGCGGAGTACAATGAGCAGTTCTTC
CDR3 protein: CASSLELAEYNEQFF

D gene: TRBD2
clone size: few
J gene: TRBJ2-3
V gene: TRBV20-1
CDR3 DNA: TGCAGTGCCCGCGCCCGGACTAGCGGGATTAGCACAGATACGCAGTATTTT
CDR3 protein: CSARARTSGISTDTQYF

D gene: -
clone size: many
J gene: TRBJ2-7
V gene: TRBV4-3
CDR3 DNA: TGCGCCAGCAGCGTACGGGACGGAGCCTACGAGCAGTACTTC
CDR3 protein: CASSVRDGAYEQYF

D gene: -
clone size: few
J gene: TRBJ1-6
V gene: TRBV4-1
CDR3 DNA: TGCGCCAGCAGCCTTCGGACAGACTTATCACCCCTCCACTTT
CDR3 protein: CASSLRTDLSPLHF

D gene: -
clone size: many
J gene: TRBJ1-2
V gene: TRBV10-1
CDR3 DNA: TGCGCCAGCAGCCCTACCGGGACCTACTATGGCTACACCTTC
CDR3 protein: CASSPTGTYYGYTF

D gene: TRBD1
clone size: -
J gene: TRBJ2-7
V gene: TRBV5-6
CDR3 DNA: TGTGCCAGCAGCTTCGGGCAGGGGGCTGGTAACGAGCAGTACTTC
CDR3 protein: CASSFGQGAGNEQYF

D gene: -
clone size: few
J gene: TRBJ2-1
V gene: TRBV11-2
CDR3 DNA: TGTGCCAGCAGCACCATTCCGGGGCCAAATAATGAGCAGTTCTTC
CDR3 protein: CASSTIPGPNNEQFF

D gene: -
clone size: few
J gene: TRBJ2-3
V gene: TRBV28
CDR3 DNA: TGTGCCAGCAGTCAATCCACAGATACGCAGTATTTT
CDR3 protein: CASSQSTDTQYF

D gene: -
clone size: many
J gene: TRBJ2-7
V gene: TRBV7-9
CDR3 DNA: TGTGCCAGCAGCTCCCCAGCGGAAAGACACTACGAGCAGTACTTC
CDR3 protein: CASSSPAERHYEQYF

D gene: TRBD1
clone size: many
J gene: TRBJ1-2
V gene: TRBV28
CDR3 DNA: TGTGCCAGCGGTTACAGGGGGACTGGCTACACCTTC
CDR3 protein: CASGYRGTGYTF

D gene: TRBD1
clone size: many
J gene: TRBJ1-1
V gene: TRBV24-1
CDR3 DNA: TGTGCCACCGGCACGAACCCCGGACAGGGGCGTCGAACTGAAGCTTTCTTT
CDR3 protein: CATGTNPGQGRRTEAFF

D gene: -
clone size: many
J gene: TRBJ2-1
V gene: TRBV11-2
CDR3 DNA: TGTGCCAGCAGCGGACAAGGGGGACCTGAGCAGTTCTTC
CDR3 protein: CASSGQGGPEQFF

D gene: -
clone size: -
J gene: TRBJ2-1
V gene: TRBV19
CDR3 DNA: TGTGCCAGTAGTGTCGGCACTAATGAGCAGTTCTTC
CDR3 protein: CASSVGTNEQFF

D gene: -
clone size: few
J gene: TRBJ2-7
V gene: TRBV29-1
CDR3 DNA: TGCAGCGTATCGTCAGGGGATTCGGAGCAGTACTTC
CDR3 protein: CSVSSGDSEQYF

D gene: TRBD1
clone size: few
J gene: TRBJ2-3
V gene: TRBV27
CDR3 DNA: TGTGCCAGCCGGCTTTCCCGGGGACAGGGGGCCACAGATACGCAGTATTTT
CDR3 protein: CASRLSRGQGATDTQYF

D gene: -
clone size: many
J gene: TRBJ2-7
V gene: TRBV7-2
CDR3 DNA: TGTGCCAGCAGAATAGGGACGTACGCCTACGAGCAGTACTTC
CDR3 protein: CASRIGTYAYEQYF

D gene: TRBD1
clone size: many
J gene: TRBJ2-4
V gene: TRBV7-8
CDR3 DNA: TGTGCCAGCAGCAAAAGAGCCGGGACAGAAAACATTCAGTACTTC
CDR3 protein: CASSKRAGTENIQYF

D gene: -
clone size: -
J gene: TRBJ2-7
V gene: TRBV12-3/TRBV12-4
CDR3 DNA: TGTGCCAGCAGTACCCGGAAGGGGTCGTCCTACGAGCAGTACTTC
CDR3 protein: CASSTRKGSSYEQYF

D gene: -
clone size: many
J gene: TRBJ2-5
V gene: TRBV6-5
CDR3 DNA: TGTGCCAGCAGTCCCCTGACCCAAGAGACCCAGTACTTC
CDR3 protein: CASSPLTQETQYF

D gene: -
clone size: many
J gene: TRBJ2-2
V gene: TRBV3-1
CDR3 DNA: TGTGCCAGCAGCCAAGCGGGACAAGCGAACACCGGGGAGCTGTTTTTT
CDR3 protein: CASSQAGQANTGELFF

D gene: -
clone size: -
J gene: TRBJ2-7
V gene: TRBV18
CDR3 DNA: TGTGCCAGCTCACCAGGGCGCGAGATCCTCGAGCAGTACTTC
CDR3 protein: CASSPGREILEQYF

D gene: -
clone size: many
J gene: TRBJ1-1
V gene: TRBV4-3
CDR3 DNA: TGCGCCAGCAGCCAAGGACCAACGGCGAACACTGAAGCTTTCTTT
CDR3 protein: CASSQGPTANTEAFF

D gene: TRBD2
clone size: few
J gene: TRBJ2-3
V gene: TRBV5-1
CDR3 DNA: TGCGCCAGCAGTGGAGCGGGACCCACAGATACGCAGTATTTT
CDR3 protein: CASSGAGPTDTQYF

D gene: -
clone size: few
J gene: TRBJ1-5
V gene: TRBV28
CDR3 DNA: TGTGCCAGCAGTCAACAGAGGTCGGTTCGCCAGCCCCAGCATTTT
CDR3 protein: CASSQQRSVRQPQHF

D gene: TRBD1
clone size: many
J gene: TRBJ1-3
V gene: TRBV29-1
CDR3 DNA: TGCAGCGTCGGGGGACAGTCCGTGGCTGGAAACACCATATATTTT
CDR3 protein: CSVGGQSVAGNTIYF

D gene: TRBD1
clone size: few
J gene: TRBJ1-4
V gene: TRBV18
CDR3 DNA: TGTGCCAGCTCACTGAAACGACAGGGGATGGATGAAAAACTGTTTTTT
CDR3 protein: CASSLKRQGMDEKLFF

D gene: TRBD1
clone size: -
J gene: TRBJ2-2
V gene: TRBV19
CDR3 DNA: TGTGCCAGTAGGGACAGGGGAAACACCGGGGAGCTGTTTTTT
CDR3 protein: CASRDRGNTGELFF

D gene: TRBD2
clone size: few
J gene: TRBJ2-3
V gene: TRBV10-3
CDR3 DNA: TGTGCCATCACCGAGACTAGCGACCATACGCAGTATTTT
CDR3 protein: CAITETSDHTQYF

D gene: TRBD1
clone size: few
J gene: TRBJ1-2
V gene: TRBV29-1
CDR3 DNA: TGCAGCGTTGATGTCCCCAACAGGGGCTATGGCTACACCTTC
CDR3 protein: CSVDVPNRGYGYTF

D gene: TRBD2
clone size: -
J gene: TRBJ2-2
V gene: TRBV24-1
CDR3 DNA: TGTGCCACCAGTGATTTGGGCGGGAGGACGAACACCGGGGAGCTGTTTTTT
CDR3 protein: CATSDLGGRTNTGELFF

D gene: -
clone size: many
J gene: TRBJ1-2
V gene: TRBV20-1
CDR3 DNA: TGCAGTGCTAGAGATCCCGGTTTTTCAGGCTACACCTTC
CDR3 protein: CSARDPGFSGYTF